This T cell receptor beta chain was captured by sequencing in a study of tumor-infiltrating lymphocytes in primary liver carcinoma (dated by TCRdb to about 2017). A note on the overall study: The five patients, three men and two women aged 30 to 69 years, had hepatocellular carcinoma (four) or combined HCC and intrahepatic cholangiocarcinoma (one). A total of 35 or so specimens from 5 patients went through TCRbeta repertoire sequencing, namely 25 tumor regions, 5 adjacent noncancerous liver tissues and 5 peripheral blood samples. Samples yielded roughly 3.65 to 7.5 million productive TCRbeta reads; read depth did not differ significantly between tissue types. Technical replicate repertoires showed high reproducibility, with mean shared-clone rates about 0.92 and correlation coefficients above 0.98. For each liver tumor, the study sampled five regions along with adjacent normal tissue and blood, and applied TCRbeta repertoire sequencing, expression microarrays and whole-exome sequencing. Tumors of the five patients were stage T1-T3 N0M0 with maximum diameters of about 4.2 to 10 cm. Agilent mRNA microarray profiling was performed on the 25 tumor region samples to relate TCRbeta repertoire diversity to the local molecular phenotype. The study at large found these results: Only five or six patients were included in the study, and the authors note that the findings should be validated in a larger study. Because only the TCR beta chain was sequenced and unpaired alpha chains were not captured, true repertoire diversity is likely underestimated. Only about 7-25% of top clones were found in all five regions of a tumor, suggesting spatial heterogeneity of tumor-infiltrating T cells. A significantly larger repertoire fraction was made up by the top 250 clones in tumors than in blood (p = 0.039). Consistent with antigen-driven expansion, pairs of tumor regions showed higher repertoire overlap (mean roughly 36%) than either tumor-adjacent pairs (approximately 17%) or tumor-blood pairs (approximately 15%). Because the samples were bulk and unsorted, CD4+ and CD8+ T cell repertoires could not be compared.

Without any cell sorting, total RNA and DNA were co-extracted from about 20-30 mg of bulk tissue using the AllPrep DNA/RNA mini kit. Between late 2015 and early 2016, about 5 patients in China with histopathologically diagnosed primary liver carcinoma had their tumors surgically resected. At the time of sampling, the patients had chronic HBV infection and had not received any treatment. Five spatially separated regions were sampled from each tumor: the superior, inferior, left-lateral and right-lateral poles, plus the tumor centre. According to histology, viable tumor cells made up more than 75% of every tumor sample. Pieces of fresh tumor and adjacent tissue were cut in half, with one half kept in RNAlater at -80 degrees C and the other half sent for histology. V and J lose 2 bases and 7 bases, and a span of 31 bases separates them. The CDR1 and CDR2 encoded by the germline V gene are SGHVS and FQNEAQ. The CDR3 region is 20 residues in length, termini included. Just CDR3 DNA is preserved here, 60 bases in frame from base 1.

To note about this clonotype: Its specific antigen is unknown. The conserved phenylalanine or tryptophan normally closing the CDR3 is absent here, so this likely arose from a read error.

Starting from roughly 540 ng total RNA, TCRbeta-specific cDNA was produced by reverse transcription with a constant-region primer and ProtoScript II reverse transcriptase. Three nested multiplex PCR rounds, following a slightly modified ARM-PCR procedure, were used to build the TCRbeta libraries. Each of the first two PCR rounds ran for approximately 10 cycles using multiplex TRBV1-TRBV30 forward primers together with a Cbeta reverse primer. A final 25-cycle PCR with Deep VentR polymerase added sample barcodes and Illumina adapters. Amplicons of 200-500 bp were gel-purified with a QIAquick gel extraction kit before sequencing. An Illumina HiSeq 2500 was used to sequence the TCRbeta amplicons with 250-bp paired-end reads. As for how the authors treated the data: To recover full CDR3 sequences, reads were quality-trimmed using Trimmomatic v0.33 and paired reads were then merged using FLASH v1.2.11. V, D and J germline segments were assigned to the rearranged TCRbeta sequences using MiGEC v1.2.1b. Clonotype statistics, along with Shannon-Wiener diversity indices, were calculated using VDJtools v1.0.0. To cut down on sampling bias, every analysis after diversity analysis relied on just the 250 most abundant clonotypes from each sample. TCRdb's own reprocessing of the public reads used fastp at Q25 and MiXCR and kept productive beta chains. Rows with one shared CDR3 protein collapse into an entry with the most common genes and DNA. The V and J calls reflect TCRdb's pipeline rather than the authors' work. In this sample the table shows roughly 190,000 distinct CDR3 sequences, just under 85% of which occur a single time. The ten largest clones capture 18% of the sample.

The chain couples TRBV7-8 to TRBJ2-3, with TRBD2 perhaps the D gene, on 5 matching bases. The source material was tumor tissue from primary liver carcinoma. The clonotype comes from a middle-aged man with primary liver carcinoma and hepatitis B virus infection. The CDR3 protein is CASSLWVGSGMVLKINTQYY. The DNA reads TGTGCCAGCAGCTTATGGGTTGGATCCGGGATGGTCCTAAAGATAAATACGCAGTATTAT.